This section outlines one T cell receptor beta chain sequence together with its context. Here immunoSEQ multiplex PCR was the method, and the copy in TCRdb shows in-frame clones only, minus some. In the table there are about 200,000 clones, roughly 89% of which are singletons. These data originate in a study of blood T cell repertoires in COVID-19. On the study more broadly: T cells, B-cell-depleted T cells, or PBMCs provided the cDNA or gDNA that served as material.

CDR1 is SGHVS, CDR2 FQNEAQ, per germline. V was pared by 3 bases and J by 9 bases, with 21 bases between. This CDR3 contains 16 residues. The TCR comes from a man aged 30 to 45 who had recovered from COVID-19. The chain is built from TRBV7-8 and TRBJ2-1; a possible D gene is TRBD2 (6 bases). Sequencing was carried out using peripheral blood. The CDR3 loop is CASSFLGTLSYFEQFF. The CDR3 coding sequence is TGTGCCAGCAGCTTCCTCGGGACTCTTTCTTACTTTGAGCAGTTCTTC.